The rows below give T cell receptor beta chains drawn from one sample of a study of shared clonotypes between healthy human individuals. Assay: immunoSEQ multiplex PCR; the TCRdb copy retains only in-frame clones and omits some. The sample gives 190,000 or so clones, 90% to 95% of which show up once; around 0.067% is in the top ten. The source material was naive CD4+ T cells sorted from blood. These receptors came from a woman aged 30 to 39 in good health. CDR3s include the opening cysteine and the closing phenylalanine or tryptophan. The D gene is left open where the match is weak. Not all rows give a size; the values are once, few, many and, for expanded clones, a class.

V gene	J gene	clone size	D gene	CDR3 DNA	CDR3 protein
TRBV2	TRBJ2-5	NA	NA	TGTGCCAGCAGTGAATTATCAGGTAGCCAAGAGACCCAGTACTTC	CASSELSGSQETQYF
TRBV18	TRBJ2-2	NA	NA	TGTGCCAGCTCACTATCACACCGGAGAAACACCGGGGAGCTGTTTTTT	CASSLSHRRNTGELFF
TRBV5-1	TRBJ2-2	NA	TRBD2	TGCGCCAGCAGCTTGGTTCCGGTCAGCGGGAGCTTATTAGGCACCGGGGAGCTGTTTTTT	CASSLVPVSGSLLGTGELFF
TRBV10-2	TRBJ1-5	few	NA	TGCGCCAGCAGTGGGGCAGGGTACCAGCCCCAGCATTTT	CASSGAGYQPQHF
TRBV18	TRBJ1-6	NA	NA	TGTGCCAGCTCACCACGGGACACCTCCTCACCCCTCCACTTT	CASSPRDTSSPLHF
TRBV4-2	TRBJ2-7	NA	NA	TGTGCCAGCAGCCATGGGCAGGGGATCCTCTCCTACGAGCAGTACTTC	CASSHGQGILSYEQYF
TRBV5-1	TRBJ2-6	NA	TRBD1	TGCGCCAGCAGCTTGGTTGGACAGGGGAACTCTGGGGCCAACGTCCTGACTTTC	CASSLVGQGNSGANVLTF
TRBV15	TRBJ2-3	NA	NA	TGTGCCACCAGCAGATTACCAACAGGGTCAGGCACAGATACGCAGTATTTT	CATSRLPTGSGTDTQYF
TRBV30	TRBJ1-2	NA	TRBD1	TGTGCCTGGTCGACAGGGAACTATGGCTACACCTTC	CAWSTGNYGYTF
TRBV7-9	TRBJ2-2	NA	NA	TGTGCCAGCAGCCACGACGTGATGGGGCACACCGGGGAGCTGTTTTTT	CASSHDVMGHTGELFF
TRBV27	TRBJ1-1	NA	NA	TGTGCCAGCAGTTTATCCCGACAGATTGAAGCTTTCTTT	CASSLSRQIEAFF
TRBV11-3	TRBJ1-2	few	NA	TGTGCCAGCAGCTTTGAGGCAGGAGGAGGCTACACCTTC	CASSFEAGGGYTF
TRBV30	TRBJ1-6	NA	NA	TGTGCCTGGAGCACGGACAGAACGGGAAATTCACCCCTCCACTTT	CAWSTDRTGNSPLHF
TRBV7-2	TRBJ2-7	NA	TRBD2	TGTGCCAGCAGCTTAGTCGGGAGGGGGTACGAGCAGTACTTC	CASSLVGRGYEQYF
TRBV7-2	TRBJ1-1	NA	NA	TGTGCCAGCAGCTCGGGTGGGCCTGAAGCTTTCTTT	CASSSGGPEAFF
TRBV5-4	TRBJ2-7	NA	NA	TGTGCCAGCAGACCCTCTCTCGAGGACCGTTCCTACGAGCAGTACTTC	CASRPSLEDRSYEQYF
TRBV7-8	TRBJ1-5	few	NA	TGTGCCAGCAGCTACCTGGCGCAACCACATCAGCCCCAGCATTTT	CASSYLAQPHQPQHF
TRBV19	TRBJ1-1	NA	TRBD1	TGTGCCAGCAGACAGGGAGTAGACGAAGCTTTCTTT	CASRQGVDEAFF
TRBV28	TRBJ2-3	NA	NA	TGTGCCAGCTTTCATTCGGCGGGTGATACGCAGTATTTT	CASFHSAGDTQYF
TRBV18	TRBJ2-4	NA	NA	TGTGCCAGCTCACCTTCCTCAGACAGTGACATTCAGTACTTC	CASSPSSDSDIQYF
TRBV19	TRBJ1-1	NA	TRBD1	TGTGCCAGTATCGCCGGGACAGGGGGTTTCACTGAAGCTTTCTTT	CASIAGTGGFTEAFF
TRBV10-3	TRBJ1-4	NA	NA	TGTGCCATCAGCGACCCCAGGGGCGCTGAAAAACTGTTTTTT	CAISDPRGAEKLFF
TRBV5-1	TRBJ2-1	NA	TRBD2	TGCGCCAGCAGCTTGGCCGGGACTAGCGGGAACAATGAGCAGTTCTTC	CASSLAGTSGNNEQFF
TRBV5-4	TRBJ2-1	NA	TRBD2	TGTGCCAGCAGCTTGTCAAGCGGGAAATACAATGAGCAGTTCTTC	CASSLSSGKYNEQFF
TRBV13	TRBJ2-7	NA	TRBD2	TGTGCCAGCACCAGTCTAGCGGAAAACTCCTACGAGCAGTACTTC	CASTSLAENSYEQYF
TRBV2	TRBJ2-2	NA	TRBD1	TGTGCCAGCAGAGAGACAGGGGCGAACACCGGGGAGCTGTTTTTT	CASRETGANTGELFF
TRBV6-7	TRBJ1-4	NA	NA	TGTGCCAGCGAAGGTGACAGGTGGGGAACGAGTGAAAAACTGTTTTTT	CASEGDRWGTSEKLFF
TRBV28	TRBJ1-5	few	TRBD1	TGTGCCAGCAGTTCCCGGACAGGGCACCATTTT	CASSSRTGHHF
TRBV28	TRBJ2-1	NA	NA	TGTGCCAGCCTAGGAGGGGTAACCTACAATGAGCAGTTCTTC	CASLGGVTYNEQFF
TRBV2	TRBJ2-3	NA	NA	TGTGCCAGCAGTGAATTGGGTGAAGGGGCCACAGATACGCAGTATTTT	CASSELGEGATDTQYF
TRBV5-6	TRBJ1-2	once	NA	TGTGCCAGCAGCTTGGCTGGGGTGGACTATGGCTACACCTTC	CASSLAGVDYGYTF
TRBV28	TRBJ2-7	NA	TRBD1	TGTGCCAGCAGTTACACTGGGACAGGGGGGTACGAGCAGTACTTC	CASSYTGTGGYEQYF
TRBV5-1	TRBJ2-7	NA	NA	TGCGCCAGCACTCCGGGACTTCCGGCCTACGAGCAGTACTTC	CASTPGLPAYEQYF
TRBV5-1	TRBJ2-2	NA	NA	TGCGCCAGCAGCTTGCGCGGAAACACCGGGGAGCTGTTTTTT	CASSLRGNTGELFF
TRBV5-1	TRBJ2-7	once	NA	TGCGCCAGCAGCCCTGGGGGGCCAACCTACGAGCAGTACTTC	CASSPGGPTYEQYF
TRBV28	TRBJ2-7	NA	TRBD1	TGTGCCAGCAGGCCCCGACAGGGATCCTACGAGCAGTACTTC	CASRPRQGSYEQYF
TRBV30	TRBJ2-5	NA	NA	TGTGCCTGGACCGTGGGGGGGGCCCAAGAGACCCAGTACTTC	CAWTVGGAQETQYF
TRBV19	TRBJ2-7	once	NA	TGTGCCAGTAGTAGTTCCCCGTATACGTCGCAGTACTTC	CASSSSPYTSQYF
TRBV28	TRBJ1-2	NA	NA	TGTGCCAGCAGTCAAAACTATGGCTACACCTTC	CASSQNYGYTF
TRBV7-1	TRBJ1-2	NA	TRBD1	TGTGCCAGCAGCTGGGGCCGAGACAGGGGGAGCAACTATGGCTACACCTTC	CASSWGRDRGSNYGYTF
TRBV15	TRBJ2-7	NA	NA	TGTGCCACCAGCAGAGATGGTGGCAGTTACTACGAGCAGTACTTC	CATSRDGGSYYEQYF
TRBV7-9	TRBJ2-7	NA	NA	TGTGCCAGCAGTCCTAGCAACTCCCCCTACGAGCAGTACTTC	CASSPSNSPYEQYF
TRBV29-1	TRBJ1-2	once	TRBD1	TGCAGCGTTGAAAAGACAGGGTATGGCTACACCTTC	CSVEKTGYGYTF
TRBV18	TRBJ2-7	NA	TRBD1	TGTGCCAGCTCAACGACAGGGCGCTCCTACGAGCAGTACTTC	CASSTTGRSYEQYF
TRBV9	TRBJ2-1	once	TRBD2	TGTGCCAGCAGCGTAGGGTTACGAGGGAGGGTCTACAATGAGCAGTTCTTC	CASSVGLRGRVYNEQFF
TRBV23-1	TRBJ2-7	NA	NA	TGCGCCAACGACAAAAGGAGCCTCACCGAGCAGTACTTC	CANDKRSLTEQYF
TRBV5-1	TRBJ1-6	NA	TRBD1	TGCGCCAGCAGCTTGGAGGGACAGATTAATTCACCCCTCCACTTT	CASSLEGQINSPLHF
TRBV5-1	TRBJ2-1	NA	TRBD2	TGCGCCAGCAGCCTGGGAGGGACCCGCTCCTACAATGAGCAGTTCTTC	CASSLGGTRSYNEQFF
TRBV11-2	TRBJ1-1	NA	NA	TGTGCCAGCAGCTTAAGCCCTCGGGGTAAGACTGAAGCTTTCTTT	CASSLSPRGKTEAFF
TRBV18	TRBJ2-7	few	NA	TGTGCCAGCTCACCACCGGTCTGGGACGGCGCTTATCCCGAGCAGTACTTC	CASSPPVWDGAYPEQYF
TRBV5-8	TRBJ2-7	NA	NA	TGTGCCAGCAGCTTGGGAGGGAAGTACTACGAGCAGTACTTC	CASSLGGKYYEQYF
TRBV11-2	TRBJ1-3	NA	NA	TGTGCCAGCAGCTGGGACCGAACAGGAAACACCATATATTTT	CASSWDRTGNTIYF
TRBV19	TRBJ2-7	NA	NA	TGTGCCAGTAGCCCCTACAGGGACTCCTACGAGCAGTACTTC	CASSPYRDSYEQYF
TRBV9	TRBJ2-1	NA	TRBD2	TGTGCCAGCAGCGTGGGACTAGCGGGAGTGAATGAGCAGTTCTTC	CASSVGLAGVNEQFF